One sample yielded the 5 T cell receptor beta chains listed below, sequenced in a study of response to subunit inactivated influenza vaccine. Each CDR3 protein is one row after TCRdb ran MiXCR on the RT-PCR reads. Here the sample spans hundreds of thousands of distinct CDR3 sequences, approximately 15% being singletons. Here the sequenced sample was CD4+ T cells sorted from PBMCs, taken approximately 25 months after vaccination. These receptors all stem from a man aged 45-69 years who received an inactivated influenza vaccine.

This clonotype showed up many times. The chain combines TRBV6-1 with TRBJ2-1, with D possibly matching TRBD2 (6 bases). Germline lookup yields CDR1 MNHNS and CDR2 SASEGT. V was shortened by 6 bases and J by 7 bases, with 22 bases between the two germline ends. The CDR3 length is 16 residues. CDR3 amino acids: CASRAPGLDFRNEQFF. The CDR3 DNA sequence: TGTGCCAGCAGGGCTCCGGGACTTGATTTTAGGAATGAGCAGTTCTTC.

The V and J genes are TRBV20-1 and TRBJ1-1; D is unresolved. Between the trimmed V and J ends, which lost 2 bases and 2 bases, there was a span of 9 bases. The CDR3 runs 13 residues. CDR1 and CDR2 from the germline V gene are DFQATT and SNEGSKA (reference sequence). The DNA for the CDR3 is TGCAGTGCTAGAAATCATAAAAACACTGAAGCTTTCTTT. Amino acid sequence: CSARNHKNTEAFF.

This chain joins TRBV6-2 or TRBV6-3 and TRBJ2-5; 9 positions agree with TRBD2. Germline CDR1 and CDR2: MNHEY and SVGEGT. The length of the CDR3 is 14 residues. The junction had 7 bases not matched to a gene; V was cut back by 9 bases and J by 2 bases. CDR3 sequence: CASAGLAFQETQYF. In DNA form, the CDR3 reads TGTGCCAGTGCAGGACTAGCGTTTCAAGAGACCCAGTACTTC.

The chain uses TRBV7-2 and TRBJ2-1; perhaps TRBD2 as D (6 bases). Per the germline V gene, CDR1 is SGHTA and CDR2 is FQGNSA. The CDR3 is 15 amino acids. With 8 bases removed from V and 4 bases from J, the gap between germline ends came to 18 bases. This chain's CDR3 is CASLRPPAGYNEQFF. CDR3 coding DNA: TGTGCCAGCTTACGTCCACCGGCGGGGTACAATGAGCAGTTCTTC.

In this sample, this clonotype turned up a few times. The CDR3 is CSAAAVTGELFF. The CDR3, as DNA: TGCAGTGCGGCCGCGGTCACCGGGGAGCTGTTTTTT. The rearrangement uses TRBV20-1 and TRBJ2-2; D call uncertain. Between the trimmed V and J ends, which lost 6 bases and 4 bases, there was a span of 9 bases. This CDR3 is built from 12 residues. CDR1 is DFQATT and CDR2 is SNEGSKA in the germline V gene (reference sequence).